The clone carrying this T cell receptor (beta chain) turned up a few times. These data originate in a study of T cells after yellow fever vaccination. The CDR3 is 18 residues long. Germline CDR1 reads SGHRS; CDR2 reads YFSETQ. V trimming: 6 bases; J trimming: 0 bases; junction bases outside the gene matches: 13. UMIs and a universal primer site were added when TCR cDNA was made by 5'RACE template switching. One entry per CDR3 protein, called by TCRdb with MiXCR from the 5' RACE reads. The sample contains 120,000 or so distinct CDR3 sequences, roughly 15% of which appear only once. Material: CD8+ T cells sorted from PBMCs, obtained 5 days after the yellow fever booster vaccination. This chain connects TRBV5-1 to TRBJ2-3, with 10 bases lining up with TRBD2. This receptor was obtained from a man aged 18 to 29 who received the YFV17D yellow fever vaccine. CDR3 sequence reads: CASTTVTSGETSTDTQYF. The CDR3 bases are TGCGCCAGCACAACCGTCACTAGCGGGGAAACTAGCACAGATACGCAGTATTTT. The full variable domain, completed using reference TRBV5-1 and TRBJ2-3, is KAGVTQTPRYLIKTRGQQVTLSCSPISGHRSVSWYQQTPGQGLQFLFEYFSETQRNKGNFPGRFSGRQFSNSRSEMNVSTLELGDSALYLCASTTVTSGETSTDTQYFGPGTRLTVL.